This T cell receptor beta chain was recorded in a study of early T cells in non-severe SARS-CoV-2 infection. For the study at large: Chains were unpaired, as sequencing was done on bulk RNA from unsorted whole blood. Study results and limitations: The study's VDJdb matching favored anti-spike CD8 responses and missed private and CD4 specificities.

Germline-derived CDR1 and CDR2 are SNHLY and FYNNEI. V trimming: 4 bases; J trimming: 0 bases; junction bases outside the gene matches: 1. The CDR3 runs to 14 residues. Individual cDNA molecules received unique molecular identifiers. TCRdb reprocessed the 5' RACE reads with MiXCR, giving one entry per CDR3 protein. This sample carries fewer than 40,000 distinct CDR3 sequences, approximately 5.2% of them seen once, and the ten largest clones take roughly 5.7%. This clonotype was observed many times. Its specificity is unknown. V and J are TRBV2 and TRBJ1-1; 8 bases align to TRBD1. Specimen: whole blood. This clonotype originated in an adult who was a healthcare worker with PCR-confirmed SARS-CoV-2 infection or an uninfected control (not recorded which). The CDR3 sequence: CASSGTGLNTEAFF. The DNA of the CDR3 is TGTGCCAGCAGTGGGACAGGGTTGAACACTGAAGCTTTCTTT.